A single sample gave rise to the 5 T cell receptor beta chains below, sequenced in a study of blood T cell repertoires in COVID-19. TCRdb's copy holds only in-frame clones and misses some; the assay was immunoSEQ multiplex PCR. The repertoire holds approximately 94,000 clones, with 84% as singletons. The sample comprised peripheral blood. These receptor sequences come from a human donor in a cohort sampled during active COVID-19.

The J gene is TRBJ1-6, the V gene TRBV29-1; D perhaps matches TRBD1 (6 bases). The ends were cut back, 8 bases at V and 3 bases at J, with 11 bases in the middle. The CDR3 is made up of 13 amino acids. CDR1 is SQVTM, CDR2 ANQGSEA, per germline. The CDR3 DNA follows: TGCAGCCCCCCCAGGGGCTATAATTCACCCCTCCACTTT. It yields the protein CSPPRGYNSPLHF.

This clone was found once. J is TRBJ1-5 and V is TRBV6-2 or TRBV6-3, with a tentative D call TRBD1 (5 bases). The length of the CDR3 is 17 residues. Germline V gene sequence: CDR1 MNHEY, CDR2 SVGEGT. With 6 bases removed from V and 1 base from J, the gap between germline ends came to 19 bases. The CDR3 is CASSSTHQGGSNQPQHF. DNA for the CDR3: TGTGCCAGCAGCTCTACCCATCAGGGTGGAAGCAATCAGCCCCAGCATTTT.

DNA of the CDR3: TGTGCCAGCAGCCGTCTAGAGACCACCTACAATGAGCAGTTCTTC. Encoded protein: CASSRLETTYNEQFF. The chain carries TRBV7-8 and TRBJ2-1, with D unresolved. Trimming took off 5 bases at V and 2 bases at J, with 13 bases between the two ends. Germline assignment: CDR1 SGHVS and CDR2 FQNEAQ. The CDR3 spans 15 residues.

CDR3 region: CASSPVGQTNEKLFF. DNA of the CDR3: TGTGCCAGCAGCCCTGTGGGACAGACTAATGAAAAACTGTTTTTT. The chain recombines TRBV7-8 with TRBJ1-4, with 7 bases fitting TRBD1. The CDR3 is 15 amino acids. The V gene end was trimmed by 5 bases and the J gene end by 2 bases; junction bases not matched to a gene: 5. CDR1 and CDR2 from the germline V gene are SGHVS and FQNEAQ.

The chain joins TRBV5-1 to TRBJ1-1; no clear D gene. Germline loops: CDR1 SGHRS, CDR2 YFSETQ. This CDR3 is built from 15 residues. V was clipped by 4 bases and J by 4 bases, with 17 bases between them. DNA for the CDR3: TGCGCCAGCAGCACTGGGTACACTGAGGGCACTGAAGCTTTCTTT. Protein product: CASSTGYTEGTEAFF.